These T cell receptor beta chains were read from a single sample in a study of persistence of HIV-infected CD4 T cells. Clones were read by immunoSEQ multiplex PCR, and TCRdb kept only the in-frame ones, dropping some. The data hold about 45,000 clones, with around 90% observed a single time. The antigens for these receptors are not known. This material consisted of CD4+ T cells sorted from PBMCs after roughly 20-hour stimulation, taken from a patient who received antiretroviral therapy. These receptors were taken from an adult woman with HIV who was CMV-seropositive. Each CDR3 is given with its conserved first and last residue. The D gene is left open where the match is weak. Size values are once, few and many counts, or a class for expanded clones, and some rows have none.

d_call j_call clone_size v_call cdr3_nt cdr3_aa
NA TRBJ2-2 NA TRBV24-1 TGTGCCACCAGTGATTTGATGGGAAGGGCCGGGGAGCTGTTTTTT CATSDLMGRAGELFF
TRBD2 TRBJ2-2 NA TRBV9 TGTGCCAGCAGCGTAGAGCGTCCTACGGGGGGGACCGGGGAGCTGTTTTTT CASSVERPTGGTGELFF
TRBD2 TRBJ2-3 NA TRBV4-2 TGTGCCAGCAGCCCGGGACTAGCGGCTAACACAGATACGCAGTATTTT CASSPGLAANTDTQYF
TRBD1 TRBJ1-3 NA TRBV6-5 TGTGCCAGCATACCCGGGACAGGACGAAACACCATATATTTT CASIPGTGRNTIYF
TRBD2 TRBJ2-3 NA TRBV5-1 TGCGCCAGCAGCTTGGGACTAGCGGGAGGGCCTGGAGATACGCAGTATTTT CASSLGLAGGPGDTQYF
TRBD2 TRBJ2-5 NA TRBV7-2 TGTGCCAGCAGCCCCTGGCGGGGGTTCCAAGAGACCCAGTACTTC CASSPWRGFQETQYF
TRBD1 TRBJ2-1 once TRBV7-8 TGTGCCAGCAGCTTAGTGGACAGGGGCAATGAGCAGTTCTTC CASSLVDRGNEQFF
NA TRBJ2-7 NA TRBV7-9 TGTGCCAGCAGCCCATGGGCGGTCTACGAGCAGTACTTC CASSPWAVYEQYF
NA TRBJ2-3 NA TRBV5-1 TGCGCCAGCAGTCCCACTCCCGGGGACACAGATACGCAGTATTTT CASSPTPGDTDTQYF
NA TRBJ1-1 once TRBV7-8 TGTGCCAGCAGCTTCGTGAACACTGAAGCTTTCTTT CASSFVNTEAFF
TRBD1 TRBJ2-6 NA TRBV15 TGTGCCACCAGCAGAGCCTATGGGGGGACAGGAACTGGGGCCAACGTCCTGACTTTC CATSRAYGGTGTGANVLTF
NA TRBJ2-7 NA TRBV5-6 TGTGCCAGCAGTTGGGCCGGGACCCCGAGTGGACAGCAGTACTTC CASSWAGTPSGQQYF
NA TRBJ2-3 NA TRBV3-1/TRBV3-2 TGTGCCAGCAGCCAAGTAATGCAGACTAGCACAGATACGCAGTATTTT CASSQVMQTSTDTQYF
NA TRBJ1-5 NA TRBV25-1 TGTGCCAGCAGTGAGGGTTTGTATCAGCCCCAGCATTTT CASSEGLYQPQHF
NA TRBJ1-2 once TRBV27 TGTGCCAGCAGTCCTACGTGGGGCGGCTATGGCTACACCTTC CASSPTWGGYGYTF
TRBD2 TRBJ2-7 NA TRBV5-6 TGTGCCAGCAGCCCTATAGCGGGAGGTACCTACGAGCAGTACTTC CASSPIAGGTYEQYF
TRBD1 TRBJ2-3 NA TRBV5-6 TGTGCCAGCAGCTTCTTCGACAGGGTTAACACAGATACGCAGTATTTT CASSFFDRVNTDTQYF
NA TRBJ1-1 NA TRBV7-2 TGTGCCAGCAGCTCCCTCCTGAACACTGAAGCTTTCTTT CASSSLLNTEAFF
TRBD1 TRBJ1-2 NA TRBV5-4 TGTGCCAGCAGCTTGACAGGGGGCGCCAACTATGGCTACACCTTC CASSLTGGANYGYTF
NA TRBJ1-2 NA TRBV7-2 TGTGCCAGCAGCTTAGATCCGGCAGATGGCTACACCTTC CASSLDPADGYTF
NA TRBJ1-2 NA TRBV30 TGTGCCTGGAGTATTTTTTCGAGGGAATTCAGGAACTATGGCTACACCTTC CAWSIFSREFRNYGYTF
NA TRBJ2-3 NA TRBV7-2 TGTGCCAGCAGCTTAGTGGGGGCGGCTAGCGGACGCACAGATACGCAGTATTTT CASSLVGAASGRTDTQYF
NA TRBJ1-4 NA TRBV7-3 TGTGCCAGCAGCTTAACCGGGACCAGAGGCGAAAAACTGTTTTTT CASSLTGTRGEKLFF
NA TRBJ1-2 NA TRBV7-2 TGTGCCAGCAGCTCCCCGGAGGACTATGGCTACACCTTC CASSSPEDYGYTF
TRBD1 TRBJ1-1 once TRBV18 TGTGCCAGCTCACCACTGACAGGGGTAGGTAGCACTGAAGCTTTCTTT CASSPLTGVGSTEAFF
TRBD2 TRBJ2-2 NA TRBV5-1 TGCGCCAGCTTCGGCGGGAGTTCGAACACCGGGGAGCTGTTTTTT CASFGGSSNTGELFF
NA TRBJ1-5 NA TRBV27 TGTGCCAGCCGCTTTGACGAGCCCCAGCATTTT CASRFDEPQHF
TRBD2 TRBJ2-1 once TRBV7-3 TGTGCCAGCAGCCCACGACTAGCGGGAGCAAATGAGCAGTTCTTC CASSPRLAGANEQFF
NA TRBJ1-5 NA TRBV5-1 TGCGCCAGCAGCTTGGACCCGAGCCGCAATCAGCCCCAGCATTTT CASSLDPSRNQPQHF
NA TRBJ2-1 NA TRBV11-1 TGTGCCAGCAGCTCTGGACAGCCCTCCTACAATGAGCAGTTCTTC CASSSGQPSYNEQFF
TRBD1 TRBJ1-2 NA TRBV18 TGTGCCAGCTCACCGGACAGGACCTATGGCTACACCTTC CASSPDRTYGYTF
TRBD1 TRBJ1-2 once TRBV3-1/TRBV3-2 TGTGCCAGCGGATGGACAGGGGGATATGGCTACACCTTC CASGWTGGYGYTF
NA TRBJ1-5 NA TRBV30 TGTGCCTGGAGTGCCCGGGACAATCAGCCCCAGCATTTT CAWSARDNQPQHF
TRBD1 TRBJ2-7 NA TRBV28 TGTGCCAGCAGTCCATCGACAGGGTTCGACGAGCAGTACTTC CASSPSTGFDEQYF
NA TRBJ1-6 NA TRBV6-5 TGTGCCATCAGTAGGGGCAATAATTCACCCCTCCACTTT CAISRGNNSPLHF
NA TRBJ2-6 NA TRBV2 TGTGCCAGCAATGCCGGCTCTGGGGCCAACGTCCTGACTTTC CASNAGSGANVLTF
NA TRBJ2-1 NA TRBV24-1 TGTGCCACCAGTGATTCCCTGACAGCCCAGTTCTTC CATSDSLTAQFF
NA TRBJ2-1 NA TRBV3-1/TRBV3-2 TGTGCCAGCAGCCTTCTAGGTTCCTACAATGAGCAGTTCTTC CASSLLGSYNEQFF
TRBD1 TRBJ1-2 NA TRBV2 TGTGCCAGCAGAGGGACAGGCTTCTTCTATGGCTACACCTTC CASRGTGFFYGYTF